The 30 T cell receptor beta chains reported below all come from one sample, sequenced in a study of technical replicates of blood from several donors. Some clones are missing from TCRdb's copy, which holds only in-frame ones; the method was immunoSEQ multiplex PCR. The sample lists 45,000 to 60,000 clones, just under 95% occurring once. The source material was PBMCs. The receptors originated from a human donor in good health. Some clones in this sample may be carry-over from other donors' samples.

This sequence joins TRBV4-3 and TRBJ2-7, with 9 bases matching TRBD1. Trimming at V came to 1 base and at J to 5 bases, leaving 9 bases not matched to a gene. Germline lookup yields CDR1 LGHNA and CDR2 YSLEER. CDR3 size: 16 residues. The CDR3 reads CASSQAEGTGNHEQYF. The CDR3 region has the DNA TGCGCCAGCAGCCAAGCGGAAGGGACAGGGAACCACGAGCAGTACTTC.

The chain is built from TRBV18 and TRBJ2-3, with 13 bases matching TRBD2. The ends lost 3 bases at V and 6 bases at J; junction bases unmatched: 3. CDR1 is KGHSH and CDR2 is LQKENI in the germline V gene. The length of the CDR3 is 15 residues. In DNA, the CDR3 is TGTGCCAGCTCACCGGGACTAGCGGGATCGGATACGCAGTATTTT. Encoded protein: CASSPGLAGSDTQYF.

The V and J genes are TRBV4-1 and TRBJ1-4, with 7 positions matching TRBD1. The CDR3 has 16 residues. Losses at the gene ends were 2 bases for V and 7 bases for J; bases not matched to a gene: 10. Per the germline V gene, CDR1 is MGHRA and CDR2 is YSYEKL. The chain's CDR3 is CASSQNPGGFGEKLFF. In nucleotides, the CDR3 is TGCGCCAGCAGCCAAAATCCAGGGGGTTTTGGTGAAAAACTGTTTTTT.

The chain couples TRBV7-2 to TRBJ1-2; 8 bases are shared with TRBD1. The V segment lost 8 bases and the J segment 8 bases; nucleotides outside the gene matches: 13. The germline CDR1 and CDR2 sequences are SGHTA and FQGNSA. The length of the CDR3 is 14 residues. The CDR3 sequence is CASRLSATGGGYTF. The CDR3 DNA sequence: TGTGCCAGCCGACTTAGCGCCACAGGGGGAGGCTACACCTTC. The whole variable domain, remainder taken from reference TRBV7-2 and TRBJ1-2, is GAGVSQSPSNKVTEKGKDVELRCDPISGHTALYWYRQSLGQGLEFLIYFQGNSAPDKSGLPSDRFSAERTGGSVSTLTIQRTQQEDSAVYLCASRLSATGGGYTFGSGTRLTVV.

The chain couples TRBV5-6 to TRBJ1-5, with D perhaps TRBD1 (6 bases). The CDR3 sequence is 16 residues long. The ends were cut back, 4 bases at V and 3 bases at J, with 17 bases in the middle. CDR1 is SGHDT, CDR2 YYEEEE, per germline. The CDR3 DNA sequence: TGTGCCAGCAGCCCCTACCCCGGGACACCCAATCAGCCCCAGCATTTT. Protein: CASSPYPGTPNQPQHF.

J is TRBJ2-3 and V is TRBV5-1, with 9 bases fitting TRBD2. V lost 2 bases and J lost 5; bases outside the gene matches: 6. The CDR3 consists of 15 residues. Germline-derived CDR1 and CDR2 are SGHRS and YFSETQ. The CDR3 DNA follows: TGCGCCAGCAGCTTAGCGGGAGGCTGGGGAGATACGCAGTATTTT. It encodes CASSLAGGWGDTQYF. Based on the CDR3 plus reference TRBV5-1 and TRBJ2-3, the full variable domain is KAGVTQTPRYLIKTRGQQVTLSCSPISGHRSVSWYQQTPGQGLQFLFEYFSETQRNKGNFPGRFSGRQFSNSRSEMNVSTLELGDSALYLCASSLAGGWGDTQYFGPGTRLTVL.

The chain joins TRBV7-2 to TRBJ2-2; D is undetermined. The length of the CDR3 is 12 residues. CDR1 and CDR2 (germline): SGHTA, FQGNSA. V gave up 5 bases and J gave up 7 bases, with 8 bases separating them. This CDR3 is CASSNPGGELFF. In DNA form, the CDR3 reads TGTGCCAGCAGCAACCCCGGCGGGGAGCTGTTTTTT. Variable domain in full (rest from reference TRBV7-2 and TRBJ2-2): GAGVSQSPSNKVTEKGKDVELRCDPISGHTALYWYRQSLGQGLEFLIYFQGNSAPDKSGLPSDRFSAERTGGSVSTLTIQRTQQEDSAVYLCASSNPGGELFFGEGSRLTVL.

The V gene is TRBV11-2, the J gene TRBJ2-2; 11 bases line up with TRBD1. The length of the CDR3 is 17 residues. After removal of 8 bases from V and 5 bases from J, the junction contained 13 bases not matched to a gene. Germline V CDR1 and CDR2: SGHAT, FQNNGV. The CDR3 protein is CASGARLGTGGTGELFF. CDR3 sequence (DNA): TGTGCCAGCGGCGCTCGACTCGGGACAGGGGGGACCGGGGAGCTGTTTTTT.

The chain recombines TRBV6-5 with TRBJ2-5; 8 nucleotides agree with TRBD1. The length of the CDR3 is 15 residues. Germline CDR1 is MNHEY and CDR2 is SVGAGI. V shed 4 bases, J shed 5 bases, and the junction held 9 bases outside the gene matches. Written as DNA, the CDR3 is TGTGCCAGCAGTTCTGGGACAGGCCGGCGGGAGACCCAGTACTTC. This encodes CASSSGTGRRETQYF.

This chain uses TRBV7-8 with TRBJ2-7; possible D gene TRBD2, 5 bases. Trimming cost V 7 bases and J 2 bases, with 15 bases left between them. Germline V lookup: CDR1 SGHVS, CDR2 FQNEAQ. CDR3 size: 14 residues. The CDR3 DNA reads TGTGCCAGCACCCAAGGGAGCGTAGCCTACGAGCAGTACTTC. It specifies CASTQGSVAYEQYF.

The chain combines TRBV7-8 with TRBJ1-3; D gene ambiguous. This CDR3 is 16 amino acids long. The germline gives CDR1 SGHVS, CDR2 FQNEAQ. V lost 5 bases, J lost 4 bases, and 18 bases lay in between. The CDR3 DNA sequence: TGTGCCAGCAGCCCAGAGGAGGGTGGAACGGGAAACACCATATATTTT. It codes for CASSPEEGGTGNTIYF. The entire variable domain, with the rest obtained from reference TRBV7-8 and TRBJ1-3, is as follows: GAGVSQSPRYKVAKRGQDVALRCDPISGHVSLFWYQQALGQGPEFLTYFQNEAQLDKSGLPSDRFFAERPEGSVSTLKIQRTQQEDSAVYLCASSPEEGGTGNTIYFGEGSWLTVV.

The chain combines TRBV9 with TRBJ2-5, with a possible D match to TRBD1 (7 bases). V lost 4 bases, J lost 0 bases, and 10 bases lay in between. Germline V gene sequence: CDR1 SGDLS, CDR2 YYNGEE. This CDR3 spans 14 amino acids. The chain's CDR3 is CASSQGGNQETQYF. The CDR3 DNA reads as TGTGCCAGCAGCCAGGGGGGCAACCAAGAGACCCAGTACTTC.

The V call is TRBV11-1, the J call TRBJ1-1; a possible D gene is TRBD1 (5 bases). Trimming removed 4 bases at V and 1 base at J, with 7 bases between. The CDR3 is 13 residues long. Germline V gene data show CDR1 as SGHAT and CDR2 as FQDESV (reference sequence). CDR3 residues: CASSWGENTEAFF. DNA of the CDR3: TGTGCCAGCAGCTGGGGGGAGAACACTGAAGCTTTCTTT. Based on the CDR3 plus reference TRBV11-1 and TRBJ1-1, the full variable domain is EAEVAQSPRYKITEKSQAVAFWCDPISGHATLYWYRQILGQGPELLVQFQDESVVDDSQLPKDRFSAERLKGVDSTLKIQPAELGDSAMYLCASSWGENTEAFFGQGTRLTVV.

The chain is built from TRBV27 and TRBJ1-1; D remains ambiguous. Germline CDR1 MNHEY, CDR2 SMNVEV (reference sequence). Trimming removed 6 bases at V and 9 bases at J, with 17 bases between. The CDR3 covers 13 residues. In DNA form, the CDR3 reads TGTGCCAGCAGCCGAAGTACACCCACCAAAGCTTTCTTT. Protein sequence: CASSRSTPTKAFF.

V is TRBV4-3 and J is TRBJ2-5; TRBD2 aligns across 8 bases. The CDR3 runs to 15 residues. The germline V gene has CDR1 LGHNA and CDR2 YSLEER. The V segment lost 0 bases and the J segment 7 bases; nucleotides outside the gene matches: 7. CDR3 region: CASSQDASGRGTQYF. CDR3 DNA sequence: TGCGCCAGCAGCCAAGATGCCTCCGGGAGGGGGACCCAGTACTTC.

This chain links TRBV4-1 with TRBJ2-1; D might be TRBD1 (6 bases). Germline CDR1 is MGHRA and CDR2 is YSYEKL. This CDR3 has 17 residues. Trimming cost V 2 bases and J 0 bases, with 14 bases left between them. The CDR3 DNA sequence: TGCGCCAGCAGCCAACTTACTGGACAGAGCTCCTACAATGAGCAGTTCTTC. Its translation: CASSQLTGQSSYNEQFF.

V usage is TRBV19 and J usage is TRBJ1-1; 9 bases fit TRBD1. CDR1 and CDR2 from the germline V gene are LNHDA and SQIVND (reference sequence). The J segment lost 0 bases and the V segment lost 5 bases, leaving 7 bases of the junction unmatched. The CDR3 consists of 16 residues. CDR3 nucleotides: TGTGCCAGTAGTGCGACAGGACAGGGGCTGAACACTGAAGCTTTCTTT. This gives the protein CASSATGQGLNTEAFF.

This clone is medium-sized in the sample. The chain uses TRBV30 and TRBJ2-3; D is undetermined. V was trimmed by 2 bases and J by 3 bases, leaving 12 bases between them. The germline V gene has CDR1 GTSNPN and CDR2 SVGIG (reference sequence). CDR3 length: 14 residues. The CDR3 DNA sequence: TGTGCCTGGAGTTGGGCAGTATTAACAGATACGCAGTATTTT. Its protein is CAWSWAVLTDTQYF.

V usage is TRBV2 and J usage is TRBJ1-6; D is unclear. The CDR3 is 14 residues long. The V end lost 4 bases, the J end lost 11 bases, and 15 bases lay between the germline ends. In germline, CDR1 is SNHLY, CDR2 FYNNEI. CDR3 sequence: CASSGQALTAPLHF. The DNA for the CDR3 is TGTGCCAGCAGTGGACAAGCCCTTACGGCACCCCTCCACTTT. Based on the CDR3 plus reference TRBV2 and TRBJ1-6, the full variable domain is EPEVTQTPSHQVTQMGQEVILRCVPISNHLYFYWYRQILGQKVEFLVSFYNNEISEKSEIFDDQFSVERPDGSNFTLKIRSTKLEDSAMYFCASSGQALTAPLHFGNGTRLTVT.

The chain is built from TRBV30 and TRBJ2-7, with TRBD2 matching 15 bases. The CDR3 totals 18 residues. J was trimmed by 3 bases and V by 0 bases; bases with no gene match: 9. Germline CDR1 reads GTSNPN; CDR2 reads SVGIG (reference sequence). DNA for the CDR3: TGTGCCTGGAGTGTACGGACTAGCGGGAGGGATTATAACTACGAGCAGTACTTC. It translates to CAWSVRTSGRDYNYEQYF.

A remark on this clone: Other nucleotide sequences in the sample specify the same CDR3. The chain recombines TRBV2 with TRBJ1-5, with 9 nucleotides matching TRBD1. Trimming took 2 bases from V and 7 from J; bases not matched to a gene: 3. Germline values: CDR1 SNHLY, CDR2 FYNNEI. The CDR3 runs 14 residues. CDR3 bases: TGTGCCAGCAGTGAAACAGGGGGCAGACAGCCCCAGCATTTT. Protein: CASSETGGRQPQHF.

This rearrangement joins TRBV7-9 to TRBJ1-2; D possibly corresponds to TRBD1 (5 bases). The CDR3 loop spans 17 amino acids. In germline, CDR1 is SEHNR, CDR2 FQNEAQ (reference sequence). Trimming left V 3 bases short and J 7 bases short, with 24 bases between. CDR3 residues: CASSFLFWGENSRGYTF. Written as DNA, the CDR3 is TGTGCCAGCAGCTTCCTTTTCTGGGGGGAGAACTCTCGTGGCTACACCTTC.

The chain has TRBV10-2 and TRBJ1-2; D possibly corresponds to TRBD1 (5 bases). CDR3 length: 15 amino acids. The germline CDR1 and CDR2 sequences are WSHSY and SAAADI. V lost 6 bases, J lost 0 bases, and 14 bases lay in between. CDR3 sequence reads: CASRGGRRTNYGYTF. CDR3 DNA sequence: TGCGCCAGCAGGGGGGGACGGCGTACTAACTATGGCTACACCTTC.

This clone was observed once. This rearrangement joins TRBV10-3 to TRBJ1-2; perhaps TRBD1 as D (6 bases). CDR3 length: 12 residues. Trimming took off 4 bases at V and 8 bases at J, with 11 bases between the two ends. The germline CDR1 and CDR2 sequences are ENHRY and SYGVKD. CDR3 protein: CAISVGQWGYTF. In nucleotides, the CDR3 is TGTGCCATCAGTGTCGGACAGTGGGGCTACACCTTC.

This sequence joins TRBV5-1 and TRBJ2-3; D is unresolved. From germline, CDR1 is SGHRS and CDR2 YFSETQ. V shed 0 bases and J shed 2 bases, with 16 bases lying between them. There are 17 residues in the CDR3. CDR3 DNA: TGCGCCAGCAGCTTGGCCGGGTACAATCGGAACACAGATACGCAGTATTTT. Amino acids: CASSLAGYNRNTDTQYF.

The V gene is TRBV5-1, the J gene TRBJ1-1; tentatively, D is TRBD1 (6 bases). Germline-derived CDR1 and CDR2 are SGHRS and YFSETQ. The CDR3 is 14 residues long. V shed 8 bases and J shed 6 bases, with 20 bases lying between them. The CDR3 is CASKPRGGPAEAFF. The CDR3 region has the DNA TGCGCCAGTAAACCCCGGGGGGGCCCCGCTGAAGCTTTCTTT. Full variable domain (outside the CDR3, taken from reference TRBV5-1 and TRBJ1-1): KAGVTQTPRYLIKTRGQQVTLSCSPISGHRSVSWYQQTPGQGLQFLFEYFSETQRNKGNFPGRFSGRQFSNSRSEMNVSTLELGDSALYLCASKPRGGPAEAFFGQGTRLTVV.

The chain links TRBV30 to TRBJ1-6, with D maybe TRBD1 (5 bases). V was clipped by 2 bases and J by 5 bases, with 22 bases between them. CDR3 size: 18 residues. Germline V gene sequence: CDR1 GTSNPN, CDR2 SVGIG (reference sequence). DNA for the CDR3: TGTGCCTGGAGTCAGACTAGGTCCCAGGGAATAAATAATTCACCCCTCCACTTT. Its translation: CAWSQTRSQGINNSPLHF.

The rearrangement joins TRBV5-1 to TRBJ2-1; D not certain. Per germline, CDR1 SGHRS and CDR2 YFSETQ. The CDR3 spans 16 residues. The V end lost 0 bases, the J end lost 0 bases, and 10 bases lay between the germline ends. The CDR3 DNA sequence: TGCGCCAGCAGCTTGGCCCCGAGGAGCTCCTACAATGAGCAGTTCTTC. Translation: CASSLAPRSSYNEQFF. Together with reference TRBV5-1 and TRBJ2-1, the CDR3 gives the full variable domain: KAGVTQTPRYLIKTRGQQVTLSCSPISGHRSVSWYQQTPGQGLQFLFEYFSETQRNKGNFPGRFSGRQFSNSRSEMNVSTLELGDSALYLCASSLAPRSSYNEQFFGPGTRLTVL.

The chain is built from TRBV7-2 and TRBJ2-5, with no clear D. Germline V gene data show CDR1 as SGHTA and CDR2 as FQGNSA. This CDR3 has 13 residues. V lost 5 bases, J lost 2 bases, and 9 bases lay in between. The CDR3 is CASSAWRQETQYF. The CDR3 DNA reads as TGTGCCAGCAGCGCTTGGCGGCAAGAGACCCAGTACTTC.

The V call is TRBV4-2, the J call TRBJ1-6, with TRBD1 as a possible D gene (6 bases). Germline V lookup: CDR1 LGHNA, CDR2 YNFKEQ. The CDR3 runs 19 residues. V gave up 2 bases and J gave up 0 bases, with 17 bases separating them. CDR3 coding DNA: TGTGCCAGCAGCCAACCCGACGGCAGGGGAAGCTCCTATAATTCACCCCTCCACTTT. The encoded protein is CASSQPDGRGSSYNSPLHF.